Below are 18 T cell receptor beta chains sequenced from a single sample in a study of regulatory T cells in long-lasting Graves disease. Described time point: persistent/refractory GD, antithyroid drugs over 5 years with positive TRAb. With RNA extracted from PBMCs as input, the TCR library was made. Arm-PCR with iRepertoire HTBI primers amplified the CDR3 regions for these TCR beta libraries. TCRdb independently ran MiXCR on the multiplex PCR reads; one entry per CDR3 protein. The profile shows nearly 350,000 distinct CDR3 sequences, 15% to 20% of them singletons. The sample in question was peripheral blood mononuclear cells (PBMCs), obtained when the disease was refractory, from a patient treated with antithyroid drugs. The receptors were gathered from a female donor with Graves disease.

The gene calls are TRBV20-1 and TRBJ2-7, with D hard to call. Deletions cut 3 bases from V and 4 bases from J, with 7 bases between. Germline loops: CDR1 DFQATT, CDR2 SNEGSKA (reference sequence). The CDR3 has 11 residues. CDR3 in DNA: TGCAGTGCTAGCTTGGTATACGAGCAGTACTTC. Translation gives CSASLVYEQYF.

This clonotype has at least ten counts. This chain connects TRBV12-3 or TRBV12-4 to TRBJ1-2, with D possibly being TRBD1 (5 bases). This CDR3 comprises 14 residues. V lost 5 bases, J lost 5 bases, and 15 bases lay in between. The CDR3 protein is CASSPGTQSYGYTF. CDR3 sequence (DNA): TGTGCCAGCAGTCCGGGGACGCAGTCGTATGGCTACACCTTC.

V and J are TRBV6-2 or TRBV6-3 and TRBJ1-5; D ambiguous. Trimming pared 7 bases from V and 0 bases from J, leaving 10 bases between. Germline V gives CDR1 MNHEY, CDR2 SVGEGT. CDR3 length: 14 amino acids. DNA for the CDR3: TGTGCCAGCACGAGTCTTTATAGCAATCAGCCCCAGCATTTT. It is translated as CASTSLYSNQPQHF.

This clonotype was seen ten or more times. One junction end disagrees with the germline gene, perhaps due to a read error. CDR3 sequence: CASSLGGGASYEQYF. The CDR3 bases are TGTGCCAGCAGCTTAGGGGGCGGGGCCTCCTACGAGCAGTACTTC. This chain connects TRBV12-3 or TRBV12-4 to TRBJ2-7, with D possibly TRBD1 on 7 matching bases. CDR3 length: 15 amino acids.

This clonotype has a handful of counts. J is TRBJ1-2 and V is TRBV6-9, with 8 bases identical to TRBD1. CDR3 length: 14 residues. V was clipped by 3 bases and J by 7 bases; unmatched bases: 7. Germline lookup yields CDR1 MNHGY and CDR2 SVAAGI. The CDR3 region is CASSYRDRGVGYTF. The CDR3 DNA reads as TGTGCCAGCAGTTACCGCGACAGGGGTGTTGGCTACACCTTC.

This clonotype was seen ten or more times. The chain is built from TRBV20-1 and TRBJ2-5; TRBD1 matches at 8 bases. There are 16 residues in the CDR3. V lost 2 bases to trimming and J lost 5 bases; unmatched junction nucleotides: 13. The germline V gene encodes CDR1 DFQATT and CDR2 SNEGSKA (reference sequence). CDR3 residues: CSARLIRTGLSETQYF. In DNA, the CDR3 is TGCAGTGCTAGACTTATAAGGACAGGGTTGAGTGAGACCCAGTACTTC.

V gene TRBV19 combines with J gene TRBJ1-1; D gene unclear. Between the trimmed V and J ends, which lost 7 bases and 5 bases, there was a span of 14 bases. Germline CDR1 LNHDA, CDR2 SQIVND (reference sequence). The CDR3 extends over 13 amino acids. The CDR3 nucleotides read TGTGCCAGTAAGTCCCAGAGCGGGACTGAAGCTTTCTTT. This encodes CASKSQSGTEAFF.

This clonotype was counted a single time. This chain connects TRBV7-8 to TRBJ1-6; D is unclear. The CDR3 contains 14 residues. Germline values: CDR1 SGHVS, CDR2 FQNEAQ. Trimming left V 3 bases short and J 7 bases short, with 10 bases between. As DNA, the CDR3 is TGTGCCAGCAGCTTTCGTCAGGACAATTCACCCCTCCACTTT. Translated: CASSFRQDNSPLHF.

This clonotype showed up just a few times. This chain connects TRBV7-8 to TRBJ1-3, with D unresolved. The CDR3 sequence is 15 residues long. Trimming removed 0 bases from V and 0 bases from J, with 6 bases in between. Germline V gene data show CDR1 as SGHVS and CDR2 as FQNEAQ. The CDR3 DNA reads TGTGCCAGCAGCTTAGCTGAGAGCTCTGGAAACACCATATATTTT. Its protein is CASSLAESSGNTIYF. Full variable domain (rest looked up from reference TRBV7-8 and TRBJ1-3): GAGVSQSPRYKVAKRGQDVALRCDPISGHVSLFWYQQALGQGPEFLTYFQNEAQLDKSGLPSDRFFAERPEGSVSTLKIQRTQQEDSAVYLCASSLAESSGNTIYFGEGSWLTVV.

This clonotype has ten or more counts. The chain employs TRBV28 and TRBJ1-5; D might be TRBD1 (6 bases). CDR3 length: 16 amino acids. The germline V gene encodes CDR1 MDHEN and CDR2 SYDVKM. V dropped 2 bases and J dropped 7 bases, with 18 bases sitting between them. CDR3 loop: CASSLRPTGYGQPQHF. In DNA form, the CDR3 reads TGTGCCAGCAGTTTACGTCCGACAGGTTATGGGCAGCCCCAGCATTTT.

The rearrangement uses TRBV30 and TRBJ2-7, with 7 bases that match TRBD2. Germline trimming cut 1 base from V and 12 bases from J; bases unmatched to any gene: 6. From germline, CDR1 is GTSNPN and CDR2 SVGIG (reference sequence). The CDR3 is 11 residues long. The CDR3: CAWSGGGTLYF. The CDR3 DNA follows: TGTGCCTGGAGTGGCGGGGGAACCCTGTACTTC.

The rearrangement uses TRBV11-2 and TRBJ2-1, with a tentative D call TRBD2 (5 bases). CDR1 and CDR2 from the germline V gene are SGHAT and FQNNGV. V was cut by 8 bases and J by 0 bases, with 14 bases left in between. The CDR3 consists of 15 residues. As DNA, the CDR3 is TGTGCCAGCGGGAGTGTGAGGAACTCCTACAATGAGCAGTTCTTC. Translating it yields CASGSVRNSYNEQFF. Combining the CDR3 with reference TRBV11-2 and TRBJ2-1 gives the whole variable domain EAGVAQSPRYKIIEKRQSVAFWCNPISGHATLYWYQQILGQGPKLLIQFQNNGVVDDSQLPKDRFSAERLKGVDSTLKIQPAKLEDSAVYLCASGSVRNSYNEQFFGPGTRLTVL.

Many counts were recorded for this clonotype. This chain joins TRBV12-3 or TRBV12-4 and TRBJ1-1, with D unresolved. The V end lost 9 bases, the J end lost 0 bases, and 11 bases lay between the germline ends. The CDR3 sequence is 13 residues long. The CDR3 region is CASSQLMNTEAFF. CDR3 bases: TGTGCCAGTAGCCAACTCATGAACACTGAAGCTTTCTTT.

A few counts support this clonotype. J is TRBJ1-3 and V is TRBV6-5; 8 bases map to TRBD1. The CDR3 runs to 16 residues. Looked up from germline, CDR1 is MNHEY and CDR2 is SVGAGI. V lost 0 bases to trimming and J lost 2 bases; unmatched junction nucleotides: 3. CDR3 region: CASSYSGQGTGNTIYF. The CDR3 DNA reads TGTGCCAGCAGTTACTCCGGACAGGGTACTGGAAACACCATATATTTT.

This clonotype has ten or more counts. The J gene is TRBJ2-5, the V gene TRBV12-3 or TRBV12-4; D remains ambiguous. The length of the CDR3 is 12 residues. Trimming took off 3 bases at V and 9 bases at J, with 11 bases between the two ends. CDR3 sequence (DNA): TGTGCCAGCAGTTTGGAGTCGAGCCCCCAGTACTTC. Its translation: CASSLESSPQYF.

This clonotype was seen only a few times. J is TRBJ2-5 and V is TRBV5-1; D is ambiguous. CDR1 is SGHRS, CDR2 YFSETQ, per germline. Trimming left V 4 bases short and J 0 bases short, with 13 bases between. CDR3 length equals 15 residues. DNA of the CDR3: TGCGCCAGCAGCGGTTCCGGGTATCACCAAGAGACCCAGTACTTC. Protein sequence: CASSGSGYHQETQYF.

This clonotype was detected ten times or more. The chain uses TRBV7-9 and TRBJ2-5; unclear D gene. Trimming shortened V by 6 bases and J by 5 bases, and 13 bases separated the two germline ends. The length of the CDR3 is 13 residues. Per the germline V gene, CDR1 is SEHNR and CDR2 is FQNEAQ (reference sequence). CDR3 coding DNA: TGTGCCAGCAGATCGGACCGCCCGGAGACCCAGTACTTC. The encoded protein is CASRSDRPETQYF.

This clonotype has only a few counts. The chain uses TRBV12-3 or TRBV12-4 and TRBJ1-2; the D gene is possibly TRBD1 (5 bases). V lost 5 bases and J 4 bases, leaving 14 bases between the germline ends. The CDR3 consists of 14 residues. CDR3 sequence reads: CASSQTATSYGYTF. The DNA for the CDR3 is TGTGCCAGCAGTCAGACAGCTACGTCCTATGGCTACACCTTC.